The 14 T cell receptor beta chains presented below share a single source sample, sequenced in a study of graft-versus-host responses after intestinal transplantation. Grafts had their tissue processed, releasing intraepithelial and lamina propria lymphocytes. The table came from immunoSEQ multiplex PCR; TCRdb's copy has only in-frame clones and leaves some out. The sample has about 15,000 clones, about 55% seen once. The source material was ileum tissue, sampled 524 days after transplant. The receptors come from a human patient who received an intestinal transplant, so some T cells may come from the graft donor.

This clone was recorded a few times. CDR3 region: CSVAGFPEAFF. Here the CDR3 DNA reads TGCAGCGTTGCAGGGTTTCCTGAAGCTTTCTTT. The J gene is TRBJ1-1, the V gene TRBV29-1; perhaps TRBD1 as D (5 bases). Germline V gene lookup returns CDR1 SQVTM and CDR2 ANQGSEA. V lost 4 bases, J lost 6 bases, and 9 bases lay in between. This CDR3 region has 11 residues.

This chain uses TRBV4-3 with TRBJ2-2; a weak D match, TRBD1 (6 bases). In germline, CDR1 is LGHNA, CDR2 YSLEER. This CDR3 has 14 residues. V lost 6 bases to trimming and J lost 3 bases, with 11 bases between them. The CDR3 DNA follows: TGCGCCAGCAGTCAGGGGTGGGACACCGGGGAGCTGTTTTTT. Amino acid sequence: CASSQGWDTGELFF.

Within the sample, this clone is hyperexpanded. This chain links TRBV19 with TRBJ1-1, with D maybe TRBD1 (6 bases). Germline CDR1 is LNHDA and CDR2 is SQIVND (reference sequence). The CDR3 totals 14 residues. V was trimmed by 6 bases and J by 10 bases, leaving 21 bases between them. CDR3 in DNA: TGTGCCAGTAGGGAAATAACAGGGAGTATCGGAGCTTTCTTT. Protein sequence: CASREITGSIGAFF.

The gene calls are TRBV5-1 and TRBJ1-1; D is possibly TRBD1 (5 bases). Germline CDR1 SGHRS, CDR2 YFSETQ. This CDR3 is 15 amino acids long. Between the trimmed V and J ends, which lost 4 bases and 0 bases, there was a span of 13 bases. Here the CDR3 reads CASSLVGGLNTEAFF. The CDR3, as DNA: TGCGCCAGCAGCCTGGTCGGGGGTTTGAACACTGAAGCTTTCTTT.

This chain uses TRBV6-5 with TRBJ2-2, with D unresolved. The ends were cut back, 5 bases at V and 10 bases at J, with 8 bases in the middle. The CDR3 totals 11 residues. The germline V gene has CDR1 MNHEY and CDR2 SVGAGI. CDR3 sequence: CASSRPPELFF. CDR3 bases: TGTGCCAGCAGTCGTCCTCCGGAGCTGTTTTTT.

This chain connects TRBV2 to TRBJ1-5, with a tentative D call TRBD1 (6 bases). The CDR3 has 14 amino acids. V was cut by 6 bases and J by 3 bases, with 12 bases left in between. The V gene's germline CDR1 is SNHLY and CDR2 FYNNEI. CDR3 sequence (DNA): TGTGCCAGCAGGCACAGGGTAGCCAATCAGCCCCAGCATTTT. Its protein product is CASRHRVANQPQHF.

The table lists this clone with a few counts. The chain couples TRBV5-1 to TRBJ2-7; 8 nucleotides agree with TRBD1. There are 13 residues in the CDR3. The V gene's germline CDR1 is SGHRS and CDR2 YFSETQ. Losses at the gene ends were 6 bases for V and 0 bases for J; bases not matched to a gene: 2. The CDR3: CASNQGASYEQYF. CDR3 nucleotide sequence: TGCGCCAGCAATCAGGGGGCCTCCTACGAGCAGTACTTC.

This clone is categorized as medium-sized. CDR3 sequence (DNA): TGTGCCAGCAGCCAAGTGCGACAGCTCAATAACTATGGCTACACCTTC. This gives the protein CASSQVRQLNNYGYTF. V is TRBV14 and J is TRBJ1-2; tentatively, D is TRBD1 (5 bases). The germline CDR1 and CDR2 sequences are SGHDN and FVKESK. The CDR3 has 16 residues. The ends were cut back, 1 base at V and 1 base at J, with 13 bases in the middle.

The chain is built from TRBV19 and TRBJ2-1; 8 bases are shared with TRBD2. Germline CDR1 LNHDA, CDR2 SQIVND (reference sequence). Trimming at V came to 3 bases and at J to 0 bases, leaving 4 bases not matched to a gene. The CDR3 is 16 amino acids. The CDR3 reads CASSMSGGHSYNEQFF. Here the CDR3 DNA reads TGTGCCAGTAGTATGAGCGGGGGCCACTCCTACAATGAGCAGTTCTTC.

There are a few counts of this clone. The same CDR3 is also encoded by other DNA sequences in this sample. The chain recombines TRBV11-3 with TRBJ1-2, with D possibly matching TRBD1 (5 bases). Germline-derived CDR1 and CDR2 are SGHNT and YENEEA. V gave up 4 bases and J gave up 2 bases, with 11 bases separating them. The CDR3 is 14 residues long. The DNA for the CDR3 is TGTGCCAGCAGCTCTCAGGGATCGAACTATGGCTACACCTTC. It encodes CASSSQGSNYGYTF.

The chain recombines TRBV7-7 with TRBJ2-7, with 8 bases that match TRBD1. V shed 1 base, J shed 5 bases, and the junction held 7 bases outside the gene matches. Germline loops: CDR1 SSHAT, CDR2 FNYEAQ (reference sequence). The CDR3 length is 15 residues. The chain's CDR3 is CASSLGAGGLNEQYF. The CDR3, as DNA: TGTGCCAGCAGCTTAGGGGCAGGGGGCCTTAACGAGCAGTACTTC.

V is TRBV2 and J is TRBJ2-1, with 8 bases lining up with TRBD2. V lost 4 bases to trimming and J lost 7 bases; unmatched junction nucleotides: 9. From germline, CDR1 is SNHLY and CDR2 FYNNEI. The CDR3 is made up of 15 amino acids. In DNA, the CDR3 is TGTGCCAGCAGTGCGACGGGGGGGCCAGGGAATGAGCAGTTCTTC. This encodes CASSATGGPGNEQFF.

In this sample, this clone turned up a few times. V and J are TRBV11-3 and TRBJ1-1; D is undetermined. The V end was cut by 2 bases, the J end by 3 bases, with 7 bases between. CDR1 SGHNT and CDR2 YENEEA come from the germline V gene. The CDR3 has 13 residues. The chain's CDR3 is CASSLRGYTEAFF. For the CDR3, the DNA is TGTGCCAGCAGCTTACGCGGATACACTGAAGCTTTCTTT.

This clone was found a few times. The chain links TRBV6-6 to TRBJ2-1; D is possibly TRBD2 (6 bases). From germline, CDR1 is MNHNY and CDR2 SVGAGI (reference sequence). The V end lost 0 bases, the J end lost 1 base, and 7 bases lay between the germline ends. The CDR3 is 15 amino acids. CDR3 loop: CASSYSAGSYNEQFF. The CDR3 region has the DNA TGTGCCAGCAGTTACTCGGCGGGGTCCTACAATGAGCAGTTCTTC.